This entry lists 24 T cell receptor beta chains sequenced from one sample in a study of blood T cell repertoires in COVID-19. Generated by immunoSEQ multiplex PCR, the TCRdb table keeps only in-frame clones and is missing some. The table includes about 87,000 clones, about four fifths detected once. The sequenced material came from peripheral blood. These receptors came from a woman in her 70s with acute or convalescent COVID-19.

The chain carries TRBV7-9 and TRBJ1-2, with unresolved D. V was clipped by 1 base and J by 8 bases, with 11 bases between them. This CDR3 region has 13 residues. Germline CDR1 SEHNR, CDR2 FQNEAQ (reference sequence). CDR3 sequence (DNA): TGTGCCAGCAGCTTAGGGACTTCTAGAGGCTACACCTTC. Protein: CASSLGTSRGYTF.

The CDR3 DNA follows: TGTGCCAGCAGTGAAGATGGACAGGCTAGCAATCAGCCCCAGCATTTT. It yields the protein CASSEDGQASNQPQHF. The chain employs TRBV2 and TRBJ1-5; the match to TRBD1 covers 7 bases. V was clipped by 1 base and J by 0 bases; unmatched bases: 3. CDR1 is SNHLY, CDR2 FYNNEI, per germline. This CDR3 has 16 residues.

Only one count was recorded for this clone. The V call is TRBV6-1, the J call TRBJ2-6, with D uncertain. Germline CDR1 and CDR2: MNHNS and SASEGT. With 2 bases removed from V and 4 bases from J, the gap between germline ends came to 9 bases. The CDR3 loop spans 15 amino acids. CDR3 loop: CASSERGAGANVLTF. The CDR3 DNA reads as TGTGCCAGCAGTGAACGAGGTGCAGGGGCCAACGTCCTGACTTTC.

The rearrangement uses TRBV3-1 (or the pseudogene TRBV3-2) and TRBJ2-5; D is perhaps TRBD1 (5 bases). V was trimmed by 4 bases and J by 4 bases, leaving 7 bases between them. The length of the CDR3 is 12 residues. Germline V gives CDR1 LGHDT, CDR2 YNNKEL (reference sequence). The CDR3 DNA sequence: TGTGCCAGCAGCCCAAGGGGAGAGACCCAGTACTTC. As protein: CASSPRGETQYF.

The sample holds a few counts of this clone. V is TRBV6-5 and J is TRBJ1-5, with D tentatively TRBD1 (6 bases). The CDR3 runs to 14 residues. V was cut by 7 bases and J by 7 bases, with 17 bases left in between. CDR1 is MNHEY and CDR2 is SVGAGI in the germline V gene. The CDR3 loop is CASILKTQGQPQHF. The CDR3 DNA reads as TGTGCCAGCATATTGAAGACACAGGGCCAGCCCCAGCATTTT.

This chain uses TRBV11-2 with TRBJ1-2, with a possible D match to TRBD1 (6 bases). From germline, CDR1 is SGHAT and CDR2 FQNNGV. This CDR3 comprises 16 residues. Trimming took off 5 bases at V and 1 base at J, with 17 bases between the two ends. This CDR3 reads CASSASLGTLNYGYTF. Here the CDR3 DNA reads TGTGCCAGCAGCGCCAGCCTCGGGACACTTAACTATGGCTACACCTTC. The whole variable domain, filled in from reference TRBV11-2 and TRBJ1-2, reads EAGVAQSPRYKIIEKRQSVAFWCNPISGHATLYWYQQILGQGPKLLIQFQNNGVVDDSQLPKDRFSAERLKGVDSTLKIQPAKLEDSAVYLCASSASLGTLNYGYTFGSGTRLTVV.

V is TRBV5-1 and J is TRBJ1-4; D is uncertain. CDR3 length equals 13 residues. V was shortened by 2 bases and J by 4 bases, with 6 bases between the two germline ends. The germline CDR1 and CDR2 sequences are SGHRS and YFSETQ. CDR3: CASSLDINEKLFF. DNA of the CDR3: TGCGCCAGCAGCTTAGACATTAATGAAAAACTGTTTTTT.

The V call is TRBV7-9, the J call TRBJ2-7; D is possibly TRBD1 (6 bases). The germline V gene has CDR1 SEHNR and CDR2 FQNEAQ (reference sequence). The CDR3 length is 13 residues. Trimming took off 5 bases at V and 2 bases at J, with 10 bases between the two ends. As DNA, the CDR3 is TGTGCCAGCAGCCAACAGGGCCCCTACGAGCAGTACTTC. It translates to CASSQQGPYEQYF. Full variable domain (remainder filled in from reference TRBV7-9 and TRBJ2-7): DTGVSQNPRHKITKRGQNVTFRCDPISEHNRLYWYRQTLGQGPEFLTYFQNEAQLEKSRLLSDRFSAERPKGSFSTLEIQRTEQGDSAMYLCASSQQGPYEQYFGPGTRLTVT.

V is TRBV30 and J is TRBJ1-2; D unresolved. Germline V lookup: CDR1 GTSNPN, CDR2 SVGIG (reference sequence). The V and J ends lost 5 bases and 3 bases respectively, with 13 bases between them. The length of the CDR3 is 13 residues. CDR3: CAWGRVWDYGYTF. CDR3 in DNA: TGTGCCTGGGGACGGGTGTGGGACTATGGCTACACCTTC.

This clone has a single count. V gene TRBV11-3 combines with J gene TRBJ1-1, with D possibly being TRBD1 (6 bases). CDR3 length equals 13 residues. The germline gives CDR1 SGHNT, CDR2 YENEEA. Trimming cost V 0 bases and J 11 bases, with 13 bases left between them. The CDR3 DNA sequence: TGTGCCAGCAGCTTAGAAGGGGGAGGGTTGGCTTTCTTT. As protein: CASSLEGGGLAFF.

The CDR3 protein is CATSRVGAGETQYF. In DNA, the CDR3 is TGTGCCACCAGCAGAGTGGGAGCTGGGGAGACCCAGTACTTC. The chain couples TRBV15 to TRBJ2-5, with a tentative D call TRBD2 (5 bases). Trimming removed 1 base at V and 5 bases at J, with 11 bases between. The CDR3 is 14 amino acids. Germline V CDR1 and CDR2: LNHNV, YYDKDF (reference sequence). Supplemented by reference TRBV15 and TRBJ2-5, the full variable domain reads DAMVIQNPRYQVTQFGKPVTLSCSQTLNHNVMYWYQQKSSQAPKLLFHYYDKDFNNEADTPDNFQSRRPNTSFCFLDIRSPGLGDTAMYLCATSRVGAGETQYFGPGTRLLVL.

The chain has TRBV13 and TRBJ1-1; D is undetermined. The CDR3 is 15 amino acids. Germline CDR1 PRHDT, CDR2 FYEKMQ (reference sequence). V was shortened by 4 bases and J by 4 bases, with 16 bases between the two germline ends. CDR3 in DNA: TGTGCCAGCAGCTCACAGATGAATATGGGCACTGAAGCTTTCTTT. Encoded protein: CASSSQMNMGTEAFF.

This clone has a single count. The V and J genes are TRBV18 and TRBJ1-1; TRBD1 matches at 8 bases. CDR1 and CDR2 (germline): KGHSH, LQKENI. There are 15 residues in the CDR3. The V segment lost 1 base and the J segment 5 bases; nucleotides outside the gene matches: 6. CDR3 protein: CASSPRTGTGTEAFF. DNA for the CDR3: TGTGCCAGCTCACCACGGACAGGGACGGGGACTGAAGCTTTCTTT.

The V and J genes are TRBV4-1 and TRBJ1-3, with 10 bases lining up with TRBD1. This CDR3 comprises 17 residues. CDR1 and CDR2 (germline): MGHRA, YSYEKL. V was clipped by 1 base and J by 0 bases; unmatched bases: 3. CDR3 in DNA: TGCGCCAGCAGCCAAGTGGGACAGGGGTACTCTGGAAACACCATATATTTT. Translation gives CASSQVGQGYSGNTIYF.

V is TRBV18 and J is TRBJ1-1; weak D call: TRBD1 (6 bases). Per the germline V gene, CDR1 is KGHSH and CDR2 is LQKENI. V was trimmed by 3 bases and J by 2 bases, leaving 13 bases between them. The CDR3 is 15 residues long. DNA of the CDR3: TGTGCCAGCTCACCCTTCAGACAGGAAAACACTGAAGCTTTCTTT. This gives the protein CASSPFRQENTEAFF.

This chain connects TRBV2 to TRBJ1-2, with 10 bases matching TRBD1. The CDR3 extends over 16 amino acids. J gave up 5 bases and V 4 bases, and 10 bases lay outside the gene matches. Germline V gene sequence: CDR1 SNHLY, CDR2 FYNNEI. The chain's CDR3 is CASSAGDRGLRYGYTF. DNA for the CDR3: TGTGCCAGCAGTGCGGGAGACAGGGGGCTACGATATGGCTACACCTTC.

The chain employs TRBV5-1 and TRBJ2-3; 10 bases align to TRBD2. This CDR3 is built from 17 residues. V was pared by 2 bases and J by 5 bases, with 11 bases of the junction left unmatched. Germline CDR1 is SGHRS and CDR2 is YFSETQ. CDR3 DNA sequence: TGCGCCAGCAGCTTATCACAATTAGCGGGGGGTGGAGATACGCAGTATTTT. Protein: CASSLSQLAGGGDTQYF.

This clone was picked up a small number of times. The rearrangement links TRBV30 to TRBJ1-4; TRBD1 aligns across 10 bases. The ends lost 2 bases at V and 7 bases at J; junction bases unmatched: 7. Germline V gene data show CDR1 as GTSNPN and CDR2 as SVGIG (reference sequence). The CDR3 has 15 amino acids. CDR3 sequence: CAWSLGTGEGEKLFF. The CDR3, as DNA: TGTGCCTGGAGTCTCGGGACAGGGGAGGGTGAAAAACTGTTTTTT.

The CDR3 reads CASSPSRGITGELFF. Written as DNA, the CDR3 is TGTGCCAGCTCACCATCGCGGGGTATAACCGGGGAGCTGTTTTTT. The V gene is TRBV18, the J gene TRBJ2-2, with a tentative D call TRBD2 (6 bases). The CDR3 runs 15 residues. V lost 2 bases and J 5 bases, leaving 12 bases between the germline ends. The germline gives CDR1 KGHSH, CDR2 LQKENI.

This chain links TRBV2 with TRBJ1-1, with D possibly TRBD1 on 6 matching bases. The germline V gene encodes CDR1 SNHLY and CDR2 FYNNEI. Trimming took off 7 bases at V and 3 bases at J, with 12 bases between the two ends. The CDR3 runs 13 residues. CDR3 in DNA: TGTGCCAGCAAGGGGGAGAGTGACACTGAAGCTTTCTTT. Its translation is CASKGESDTEAFF.

J is TRBJ2-1 and V is TRBV12-3 or TRBV12-4; TRBD2 agrees at 7 bases. Germline trimming cut 6 bases from V and 6 bases from J; bases unmatched to any gene: 5. The CDR3 has 13 amino acids. The CDR3 spells CASSLLARNEQFF. DNA for the CDR3: TGTGCCAGCAGCCTACTAGCGCGCAATGAGCAGTTCTTC.

The V call is TRBV5-1, the J call TRBJ1-3; 9 bases line up with TRBD1. The CDR3 contains 15 residues. Losses at the gene ends were 2 bases for V and 3 bases for J; bases not matched to a gene: 3. Germline CDR1 and CDR2: SGHRS and YFSETQ. DNA for the CDR3: TGCGCCAGCAGCTTAGGGACAGGGAATGGAAACACCATATATTTT. This gives the protein CASSLGTGNGNTIYF.

The V and J genes are TRBV10-1 and TRBJ2-3, with 8 bases lining up with TRBD1. Germline assignment: CDR1 WNHNN and CDR2 SYGVQD (reference sequence). This CDR3 has 15 amino acids. The V gene end was trimmed by 4 bases and the J gene end by 0 bases; junction bases not matched to a gene: 3. CDR3 in DNA: TGCGCCAGCAGTGGGGACAGGATTAGCACAGATACGCAGTATTTT. As protein: CASSGDRISTDTQYF.

V is TRBV20-1 and J is TRBJ1-1; D uncertain. CDR3 size: 11 residues. The V gene lost 3 bases and the J gene lost 11 bases, with 13 bases spanning the gap. CDR1 and CDR2 (germline): DFQATT, SNEGSKA (reference sequence). CDR3 nucleotide sequence: TGCAGTGCTAGGGGCTTTGGGGAGGCTTTCTTT. Translated, it gives CSARGFGEAFF.